This entry lists 7 T cell receptor beta chains sequenced from one sample in a study of blood T cells in healthy people across ages. Primers used in a second PCR of roughly 6 to 12 cycles were a sample-barcoded 5' primer and a J-beta primer mix. TCRdb analysed the 5' RACE reads with MiXCR anew, one entry per CDR3 protein. The sample has fewer than 2 million distinct CDR3 sequences; about two fifths are singletons. Sequencing was performed on blood. These receptor sequences come from a human donor in good health.

V and J are TRBV2 and TRBJ1-4; D may be TRBD1 (6 bases). Germline V gene lookup returns CDR1 SNHLY and CDR2 FYNNEI. This CDR3 spans 18 amino acids. Trimming pared 5 bases from V and 4 bases from J, leaving 23 bases between. CDR3 protein: CASSYARFETGLNEKLFF. The CDR3 nucleotides are TGTGCCAGCAGTTACGCCCGGTTCGAGACAGGCCTTAATGAAAAACTGTTTTTT.

This clonotype was detected a few times. The chain combines TRBV7-9 with TRBJ2-7; TRBD1 matches at 10 bases. CDR1 and CDR2 (germline): SEHNR, FQNEAQ (reference sequence). This CDR3 contains 18 residues. The ends lost 3 bases at V and 0 bases at J; junction bases unmatched: 11. The CDR3 protein is CASSLGTGAATSSYEQYF. The CDR3 DNA follows: TGTGCCAGCAGCTTGGGGACAGGGGCCGCAACTAGCTCCTACGAGCAGTACTTC.

A few counts support this clonotype. V gene TRBV20-1 combines with J gene TRBJ1-2; D remains unclear. This CDR3 is built from 13 residues. V gave up 0 bases and J gave up 2 bases, with 7 bases separating them. From germline, CDR1 is DFQATT and CDR2 SNEGSKA (reference sequence). CDR3 region: CSARDDGNYGYTF. CDR3 nucleotide sequence: TGCAGTGCTAGAGATGACGGAAACTATGGCTACACCTTC.

This chain joins TRBV20-1 and TRBJ1-5; 9 bases line up with TRBD1. Looked up from germline, CDR1 is DFQATT and CDR2 is SNEGSKA (reference sequence). The trim removed 4 bases at V and 4 bases at J, leaving 5 bases unmatched. CDR3 length: 14 amino acids. The CDR3 DNA reads TGCAGTGCTAAAATCGGGACAGGGAATCAGCCCCAGCATTTT. Protein sequence: CSAKIGTGNQPQHF.

This chain links TRBV6-6 with TRBJ2-1; the D gene is possibly TRBD2 (6 bases). Trimming removed 2 bases at V and 7 bases at J, with 12 bases between. This CDR3 region has 14 residues. Germline CDR1 is MNHNY and CDR2 is SVGAGI (reference sequence). The CDR3 reads CASSYGGTANEQFF. The CDR3 region has the DNA TGTGCCAGCAGTTACGGCGGGACGGCAAATGAGCAGTTCTTC.

This clonotype was counted only a few times. The chain combines TRBV28 with TRBJ2-7; D is perhaps TRBD2 (6 bases). The CDR3 length is 14 residues. V shed 4 bases and J shed 3 bases, with 13 bases lying between them. Per the germline V gene, CDR1 is MDHEN and CDR2 is SYDVKM. The CDR3 spells CASSSEGTDYEQYF. CDR3 in DNA: TGTGCCAGCAGTTCGGAGGGGACCGACTACGAGCAGTACTTC.

The table lists this clonotype with a few counts. The CDR3 sequence is CASSQDPVPYQETQYF. DNA for the CDR3: TGCGCCAGCAGCCAAGATCCGGTTCCGTACCAAGAGACCCAGTACTTC. The genes are TRBV4-1 and TRBJ2-5; D unclear. Trimming cost V 0 bases and J 0 bases, with 11 bases left between them. CDR1 and CDR2 (germline): MGHRA, YSYEKL. The length of the CDR3 is 16 residues.